These 8 T cell receptor beta chains were all obtained from the same sample, sequenced in a study of cytomegalovirus exposure and HLA in healthy donors. With 60 Vbeta and 13 Jbeta primers, the PCR was carried out. Generated by immunoSEQ multiplex PCR, the TCRdb table keeps only in-frame clones and is missing some. The table shows around 180,000 clones, with 77% occurring only once. Sequenced sample: PBMCs. Every receptor here comes from a woman aged 25 to 45 in good health and CMV-seropositive.

The count of this clone is one. The chain employs TRBV21-1 and TRBJ2-1; the table's D gene call, TRBD2, was not cross checked with the DNA. TRBV21-1 is marked as a pseudogene. This CDR3 comprises 17 residues. In DNA, the CDR3 is TGTGCCAGCAGCTCCCACCCTCCTAGCGGGAGAAGTGATGAGCAGTTCTTC. Protein sequence: CASSSHPPSGRSDEQFF.

In regard to this clone: Other DNA sequences of this sample code for an identical CDR3. This chain connects TRBV30 to TRBJ1-5, with D hard to call. Germline V CDR1 and CDR2: GTSNPN, SVGIG (reference sequence). The CDR3 loop spans 14 amino acids. V lost 1 base and J 2 bases, leaving 9 bases between the germline ends. CDR3 sequence: CAWSAGVGNQPQHF. As DNA, the CDR3 is TGTGCCTGGAGTGCCGGGGTGGGCAATCAGCCCCAGCATTTT.

This chain uses TRBV7-2 with TRBJ1-2, with 7 nucleotides matching TRBD1. In germline, CDR1 is SGHTA, CDR2 FQGNSA. This CDR3 contains 14 residues. V lost 2 bases to trimming and J lost 5 bases; unmatched junction nucleotides: 5. The CDR3 sequence: CASSLRDSGYGYTF. CDR3 coding DNA: TGTGCCAGCAGCTTACGGGACAGTGGTTATGGCTACACCTTC.

This clone has a handful of counts. The rearrangement joins TRBV5-8 to TRBJ2-7; 9 bases align to TRBD2. The CDR3 sequence is 13 residues long. Germline CDR1 SGHTS, CDR2 YDEGEE. Unmatched junction bases numbered 5, after V lost 4 bases and J lost 6 bases. The CDR3: CASSLGLAGEQYF. The CDR3 region has the DNA TGTGCCAGCAGCCTGGGACTAGCAGGCGAGCAGTACTTC. Filled out from reference TRBV5-8 and TRBJ2-7, the complete variable domain reads EAGVTQSPTHLIKTRGQQATLRCSPISGHTSVYWYQQALGLGLQFLLWYDEGEERNRGNFPPRFSGRQFPNYSSELNVNALELEDSALYLCASSLGLAGEQYFGPGTRLTVT.

This clone was seen a handful of times. The chain is built from TRBV4-2 and TRBJ1-2; TRBD1 matches 7 bases. V dropped 1 base and J dropped 5; count of bases not matched to a gene: 7. Germline-derived CDR1 and CDR2 are LGHNA and YNFKEQ. The CDR3 covers 15 residues. CDR3 DNA sequence: TGTGCCAGCAGCCAAGTGCCGCCGGGACAGTATGGCTACACCTTC. This encodes CASSQVPPGQYGYTF.

The V call is TRBV6-4, the J call TRBJ1-4; TRBD1 matches 8 bases. Losses at the gene ends were 3 bases for V and 8 bases for J; bases not matched to a gene: 8. The CDR3 contains 15 residues. Germline CDR1 MRHNA, CDR2 SNTAGT. The CDR3 DNA reads as TGTGCCAGCAGTGAGTCGTTCGGGACAGGAGAAAAACTGTTTTTT. Translating gives CASSESFGTGEKLFF.

The chain has TRBV30 and TRBJ1-2, with D tentatively TRBD1 (6 bases). The V and J ends lost 3 bases and 5 bases respectively, with 16 bases between them. Germline V gives CDR1 GTSNPN, CDR2 SVGIG (reference sequence). This CDR3 region has 14 residues. This CDR3 is CAWSAQGEVYGYTF. DNA of the CDR3: TGTGCCTGGAGCGCACAGGGAGAAGTATATGGCTACACCTTC.

The chain carries TRBV7-6 and TRBJ2-2; 8 bases line up with TRBD1. J lost 12 bases, V lost 5 bases, and 17 bases had no gene match. The CDR3 loop spans 16 amino acids. In germline, CDR1 is SGHVS, CDR2 FNYEAQ. CDR3: CASSPPGAGGTRKLFF. The CDR3 bases are TGTGCCAGCAGCCCCCCCGGAGCAGGGGGCACCAGGAAGCTGTTTTTT. Combining the CDR3 with reference TRBV7-6 and TRBJ2-2 gives the whole variable domain GAGVSQSPRYKVTKRGQDVALRCDPISGHVSLYWYRQALGQGPEFLTYFNYEAQQDKSGLPNDRFSAERPEGSISTLTIQRTEQRDSAMYRCASSPPGAGGTRKLFFGEGSRLTVL.